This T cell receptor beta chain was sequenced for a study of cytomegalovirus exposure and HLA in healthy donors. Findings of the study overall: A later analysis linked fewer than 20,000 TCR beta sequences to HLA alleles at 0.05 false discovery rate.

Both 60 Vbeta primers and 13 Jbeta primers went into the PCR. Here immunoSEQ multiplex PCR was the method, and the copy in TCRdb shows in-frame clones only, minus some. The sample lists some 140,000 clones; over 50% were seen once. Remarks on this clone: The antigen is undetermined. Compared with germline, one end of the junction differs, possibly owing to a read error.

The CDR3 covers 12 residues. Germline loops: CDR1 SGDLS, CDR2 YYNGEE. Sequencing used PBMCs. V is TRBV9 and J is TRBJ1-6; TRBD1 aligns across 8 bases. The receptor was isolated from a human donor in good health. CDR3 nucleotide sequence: TGTGCCAGCAGCCTAACGACAGGGGTCCTAAACTTT. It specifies CASSLTTGVLNF.